One sample yielded the 8 T cell receptor beta chains listed below, sequenced in a study of blood T cell repertoires in COVID-19. Data came from immunoSEQ multiplex PCR; TCRdb stores just in-frame clones and leaves some out. The table lists some 400,000 clones, around 90% of them singletons. Material for sequencing was peripheral blood. Receptor source: a man younger than 30 with active or convalescent COVID-19.

V is TRBV12-3 or TRBV12-4 and J is TRBJ1-2, with D possibly TRBD1 on 5 matching bases. This CDR3 has 13 residues. V was cut by 6 bases and J by 6 bases, with 14 bases left in between. The CDR3 DNA sequence: TGTGCCAGCAGCGGAAGACCCAGGGATGGCTACACCTTC. Its protein is CASSGRPRDGYTF.

This clone was seen a few times. The CDR3 reads CASRDRGNQPQHF. The CDR3 DNA is TGTGCCAGCAGAGACAGGGGTAACCAGCCCCAGCATTTT. The chain joins TRBV6-5 to TRBJ1-5, with 8 bases aligning to TRBD1. V gave up 6 bases and J gave up 7 bases; unmatched junction bases: 5. Germline values: CDR1 MNHEY, CDR2 SVGAGI. The CDR3 is made up of 13 amino acids.

The CDR3, as DNA: TGTGCCAGCAGCCATACTCGCACAGATACGCAGTATTTT. Translating gives CASSHTRTDTQYF. The J gene is TRBJ2-3, the V gene TRBV5-6; D gene ambiguous. V gave up 4 bases and J gave up 1 base, with 7 bases separating them. Per the germline V gene, CDR1 is SGHDT and CDR2 is YYEEEE. The CDR3 has 13 amino acids.

J is TRBJ2-1 and V is TRBV15, with 10 bases identical to TRBD2. The CDR3 has 15 residues. Germline values: CDR1 LNHNV, CDR2 YYDKDF (reference sequence). Trimming cost V 1 base and J 7 bases; bases outside gene matches: 4. This chain's CDR3 is CATSRALAGVNEQFF. The CDR3 nucleotides read TGTGCCACCAGCAGAGCGCTAGCGGGAGTGAATGAGCAGTTCTTC.

This chain uses TRBV28 with TRBJ2-7; 7 nucleotides line up with TRBD2. This CDR3 has 15 amino acids. CDR1 and CDR2 (germline): MDHEN, SYDVKM. J lost 2 bases, V lost 5 bases, and 9 bases had no gene match. The CDR3 DNA is TGTGCCAGCAGTCGGAATCCGGGACTAACCTACGAGCAGTACTTC. It specifies CASSRNPGLTYEQYF.

The chain uses TRBV3-1 (or the pseudogene TRBV3-2) and TRBJ2-1; D uncertain. Trimming removed 3 bases at V and 12 bases at J, with 12 bases between. The germline V gene has CDR1 LGHDT and CDR2 YNNKEL (reference sequence). The CDR3 is 12 amino acids. In DNA, the CDR3 is TGTGCCAGCAGCCAGTCAGACATAGGGCAGTTCTTC. It codes for CASSQSDIGQFF.

The rearrangement joins TRBV19 to TRBJ1-5, with a tentative D call TRBD1 (6 bases). Germline V CDR1 and CDR2: LNHDA, SQIVND (reference sequence). Trimming pared 7 bases from V and 3 bases from J, leaving 16 bases between. The length of the CDR3 is 15 residues. The CDR3 sequence: CASTSPGDDNQPQHF. In DNA, the CDR3 is TGTGCCAGTACCAGCCCAGGGGATGACAATCAGCCCCAGCATTTT.

This clone was detected only once. The rearrangement links TRBV3-1 (or the pseudogene TRBV3-2) to TRBJ2-3; 13 positions match TRBD2. J was trimmed by 6 bases and V by 4 bases; bases with no gene match: 7. Germline CDR1 and CDR2: LGHDT and YNNKEL (reference sequence). CDR3 length equals 16 residues. For the CDR3, the DNA is TGTGCCAGCAGCCGAACTAGCGGGGGGGCGTCGGATACGCAGTATTTT. Protein sequence: CASSRTSGGASDTQYF.